This T cell receptor beta chain was captured in a study of T cells in Graves' hyperthyroidism and ophthalmopathy. Study details: Upon initial diagnosis and before any treatment, peripheral blood was collected.

The CDR3 loop spans 13 amino acids. Germline V CDR1 and CDR2: SGHRS, YFSETQ. The ends were cut back, 7 bases at V and 3 bases at J, with 14 bases in the middle. Uncontrolled infection, other autoimmune disease, pregnancy or lactation barred patients from enrollment. PBMCs came from more than 9.5 ml fresh peripheral blood. Many counts were recorded for this clonotype. The investigators amplified TCR beta CDR3 regions from RNA transcripts. The HTBI primer set drove a first-round RT-PCR of the TCR CDR3. TCRdb processed the multiplex PCR reads anew with MiXCR; each CDR3 protein has one entry. Among approximately 620,000 distinct CDR3 sequences listed, about a sixth were seen once.

The source material was blood. The genes are TRBV5-1 and TRBJ2-7; maybe TRBD2 (6 bases). This TCR was recovered from a woman in her thirties or forties with Graves' ophthalmopathy. The CDR3 nucleotides are TGCGCCAGCCGCCGGGACTTGGACTACGAGCAGTACTTC. Translation: CASRRDLDYEQYF.